The text below deals with one T cell receptor (beta chain). Its antigen is as yet unknown. The CDR3 has 11 amino acids. Germline assignment: CDR1 MNHEY and CDR2 SVGAGI. The ends lost 10 bases at V and 5 bases at J; junction bases unmatched: 5. The sample belongs to a study of cytomegalovirus exposure and HLA in healthy donors. Whole-study results and caveats: Immune exposure information comprised only CMV serostatus. Three CMV-associated chains proved CMV antigen-specific in vitro.

PCR used 60 Vbeta primers and 13 Jbeta primers. Here immunoSEQ multiplex PCR was the method, and the copy in TCRdb shows in-frame clones only, minus some. The table lists over 150,000 clones, 70% to 80% of them singletons, with about 2.9% in the top ten. The genes are TRBV6-5 and TRBJ2-7; 7 positions agree with TRBD2. The TCR originated in a male donor in good health and CMV-seronegative. Specimen: PBMCs. CDR3 residues: CATRGSNEQYF. CDR3 coding DNA: TGTGCCACCCGCGGGAGTAACGAGCAGTACTTC.